This T cell receptor beta chain was profiled in a study of read filtering for tumor transcriptome and immune sequencing. Germline-derived CDR1 and CDR2 are SGHTA and FQGNSA. V lost 1 base, J lost 8 bases, and 11 bases lay in between. This CDR3 spans 13 amino acids. From roughly 0.4 ug of RNA, a library with molecular barcoded alpha/delta and beta/gamma adaptors was made. MiXCR, run by TCRdb on the reads, gives a single entry per CDR3 protein. The data contain about 50,000 distinct CDR3 sequences, 20% of them singletons. Bone marrow was sampled from every patient at the time of active disease. The rearrangement links TRBV7-2 to TRBJ1-1; D not certain. Sequenced sample: a population of CD138-negative cells sorted from bone marrow. This TCR was recovered from a donor older than 35 with multiple myeloma. The CDR3 DNA reads as TGTGCCAGCAGCTTAGGCACGAGGCGCGAAGCTTTCTTT. Translated, it gives CASSLGTRREAFF.